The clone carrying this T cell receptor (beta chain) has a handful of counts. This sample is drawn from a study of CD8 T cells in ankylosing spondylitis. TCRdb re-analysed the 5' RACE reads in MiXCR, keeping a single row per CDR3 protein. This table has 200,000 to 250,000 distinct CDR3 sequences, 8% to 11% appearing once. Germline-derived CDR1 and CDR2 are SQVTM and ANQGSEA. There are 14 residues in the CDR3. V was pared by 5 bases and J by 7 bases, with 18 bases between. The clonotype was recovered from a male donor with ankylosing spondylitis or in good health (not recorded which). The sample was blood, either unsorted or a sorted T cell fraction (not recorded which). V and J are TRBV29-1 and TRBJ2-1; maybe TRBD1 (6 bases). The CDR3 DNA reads TGCAGCGTTCCGGACAGCCCAGGTAGGAATGAGCAGTTCTTC. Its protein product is CSVPDSPGRNEQFF.